This T cell receptor (beta chain) appears in the sequencing data of a study of blood T cell repertoires in COVID-19. On the study more broadly: There were acute and convalescent COVID-19 samples, and they came from the United States, Italy and Spain. T cells, B-cell-depleted T cells, or PBMCs supplied cDNA or gDNA.

The CDR3 sequence is 13 residues long. Germline trimming cut 3 bases from V and 4 bases from J; bases unmatched to any gene: 5. The germline V gene encodes CDR1 GTSNPN and CDR2 SVGIG (reference sequence). There are a few counts of this clone. As processed by the authors: Reference gene primer amplification in the assay estimated nucleated cell counts. TCRdb's copy holds only in-frame clones and misses some; the assay was immunoSEQ multiplex PCR. V and J calls and clone size are as listed in that table; D and trimming were resolved from the DNA. The profile shows 150,000 to 200,000 clones, approximately 84% of them singletons.

This chain joins TRBV30 and TRBJ2-7; TRBD1 matches at 8 bases. The sequencing input was peripheral blood. This clonotype was obtained from a woman of 80 years or more with acute or convalescent COVID-19. CDR3 DNA: TGTGCCTGGAGGGAGGGACAGGCGTACGAGCAGTACTTC. This sequence encodes CAWREGQAYEQYF.